This T cell receptor beta chain stems from a study of technical replicates of blood from several donors. Trimming shortened V by 0 bases and J by 5 bases, and 13 bases separated the two germline ends. The CDR3 consists of 15 residues. Per germline, CDR1 LNHDA and CDR2 SQIVND (reference sequence). TCRdb's table, derived via immunoSEQ multiplex PCR, lists solely in-frame clones and lacks some. This sample carries roughly 16,000 clones, approximately 90% of them seen once, and the ten largest clones take roughly an eighth. The clonotype originates from a human donor in good health. The chain is built from TRBV19 and TRBJ2-5; a weak D match, TRBD1 (6 bases). Sequenced material: PBMCs. CDR3 sequence (DNA): TGTGCCAGTAGTATAGATCGACAAACAGGGGAGACCCAGTACTTC. Translation gives CASSIDRQTGETQYF.